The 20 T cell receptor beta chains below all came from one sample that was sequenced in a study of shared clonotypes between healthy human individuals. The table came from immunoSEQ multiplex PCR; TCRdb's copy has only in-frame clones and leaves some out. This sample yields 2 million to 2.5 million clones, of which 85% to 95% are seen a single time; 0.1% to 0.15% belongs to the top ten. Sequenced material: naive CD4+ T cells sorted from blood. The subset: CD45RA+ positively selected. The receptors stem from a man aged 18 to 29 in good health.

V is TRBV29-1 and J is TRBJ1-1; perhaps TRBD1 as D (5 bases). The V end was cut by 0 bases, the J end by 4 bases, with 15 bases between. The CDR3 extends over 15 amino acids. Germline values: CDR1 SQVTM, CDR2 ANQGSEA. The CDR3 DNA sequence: TGCAGCGTTGAAGATCGAGAAGCGGGGGGCACTGAAGCTTTCTTT. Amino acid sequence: CSVEDREAGGTEAFF.

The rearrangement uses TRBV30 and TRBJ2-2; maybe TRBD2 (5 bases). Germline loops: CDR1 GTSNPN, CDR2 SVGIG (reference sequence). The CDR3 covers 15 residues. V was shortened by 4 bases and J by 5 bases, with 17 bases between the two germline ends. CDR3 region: CAWITHGGGTGELFF. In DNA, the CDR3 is TGTGCCTGGATTACGCACGGAGGCGGAACCGGGGAGCTGTTTTTT. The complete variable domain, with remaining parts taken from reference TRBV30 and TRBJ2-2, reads SQTIHQWPATLVQPVGSPLSLECTVEGTSNPNLYWYRQAAGRGLQLLFYSVGIGQISSEVPQNLSASRPQDRQFILSSKKLLLSDSGFYLCAWITHGGGTGELFFGEGSRLTVL.

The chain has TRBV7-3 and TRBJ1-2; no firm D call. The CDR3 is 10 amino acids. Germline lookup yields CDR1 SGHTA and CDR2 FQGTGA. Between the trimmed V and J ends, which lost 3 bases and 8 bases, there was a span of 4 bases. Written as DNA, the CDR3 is TGTGCCAGCAGCTTGAAGGGCTACACCTTC. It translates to CASSLKGYTF.

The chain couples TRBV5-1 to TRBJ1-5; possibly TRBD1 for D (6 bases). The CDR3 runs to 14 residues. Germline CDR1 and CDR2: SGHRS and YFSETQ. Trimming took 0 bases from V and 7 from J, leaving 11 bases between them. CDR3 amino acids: CASSLGTASQPQHF. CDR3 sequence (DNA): TGCGCCAGCAGCTTGGGGACAGCCTCGCAGCCCCAGCATTTT.

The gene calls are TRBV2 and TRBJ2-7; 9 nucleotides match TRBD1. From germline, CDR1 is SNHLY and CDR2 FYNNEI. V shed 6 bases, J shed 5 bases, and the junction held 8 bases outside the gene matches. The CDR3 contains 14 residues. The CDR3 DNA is TGTGCCAGCAGAAAAGAACAGGGGGCGGACGAGCAGTACTTC. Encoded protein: CASRKEQGADEQYF.

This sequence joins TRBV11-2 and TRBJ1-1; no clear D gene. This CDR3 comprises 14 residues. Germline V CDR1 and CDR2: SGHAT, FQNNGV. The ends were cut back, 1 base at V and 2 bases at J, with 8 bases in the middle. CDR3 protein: CASSLAAANTEAFF. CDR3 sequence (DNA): TGTGCCAGCAGCTTAGCTGCAGCTAACACTGAAGCTTTCTTT.

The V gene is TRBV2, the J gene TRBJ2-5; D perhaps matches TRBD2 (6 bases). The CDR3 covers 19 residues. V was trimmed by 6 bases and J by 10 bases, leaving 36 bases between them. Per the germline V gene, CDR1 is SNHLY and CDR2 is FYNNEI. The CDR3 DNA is TGTGCCAGCAGCGGCCCATCCTTGGGGTGGCGTGGCGGGGTTCCGAACCAGTACTTC. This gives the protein CASSGPSLGWRGGVPNQYF.

The CDR3 loop is CASTPPGESTEAFF. The CDR3 region has the DNA TGTGCCAGCACTCCGCCTGGGGAGAGCACTGAAGCTTTCTTT. This chain links TRBV6-6 with TRBJ1-1; no clear D gene. Per germline, CDR1 MNHNY and CDR2 SVGAGI (reference sequence). V was trimmed by 7 bases and J by 4 bases, leaving 16 bases between them. The CDR3 length is 14 residues.

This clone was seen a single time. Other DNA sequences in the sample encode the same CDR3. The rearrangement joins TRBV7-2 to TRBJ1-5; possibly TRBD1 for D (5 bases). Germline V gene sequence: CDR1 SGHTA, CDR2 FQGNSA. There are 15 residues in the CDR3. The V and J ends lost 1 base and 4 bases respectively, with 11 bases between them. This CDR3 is CASSLGGTANQPQHF. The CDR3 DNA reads TGTGCCAGCAGCTTAGGCGGGACGGCTAATCAGCCCCAGCATTTT. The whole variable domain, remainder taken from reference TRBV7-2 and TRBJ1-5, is GAGVSQSPSNKVTEKGKDVELRCDPISGHTALYWYRQSLGQGLEFLIYFQGNSAPDKSGLPSDRFSAERTGGSVSTLTIQRTQQEDSAVYLCASSLGGTANQPQHFGDGTRLSIL.

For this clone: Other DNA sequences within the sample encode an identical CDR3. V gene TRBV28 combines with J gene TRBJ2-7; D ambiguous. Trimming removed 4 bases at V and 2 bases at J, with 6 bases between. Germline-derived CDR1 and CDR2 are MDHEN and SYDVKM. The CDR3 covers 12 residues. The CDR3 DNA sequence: TGTGCCAGCAGTTACAGTGCCTACGAGCAGTACTTC. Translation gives CASSYSAYEQYF. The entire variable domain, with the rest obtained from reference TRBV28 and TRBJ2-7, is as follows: DVKVTQSSRYLVKRTGEKVFLECVQDMDHENMFWYRQDPGLGLRLIYFSYDVKMKEKGDIPEGYSVSREKKERFSLILESASTNQTSMYLCASSYSAYEQYFGPGTRLTVT.

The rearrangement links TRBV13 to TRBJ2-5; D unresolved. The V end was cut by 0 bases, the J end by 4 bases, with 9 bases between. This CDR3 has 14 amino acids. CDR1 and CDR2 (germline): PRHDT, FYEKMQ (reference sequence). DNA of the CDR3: TGTGCCAGCAGCTTAGGGCAGGTTAGAGAGACCCAGTACTTC. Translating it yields CASSLGQVRETQYF.

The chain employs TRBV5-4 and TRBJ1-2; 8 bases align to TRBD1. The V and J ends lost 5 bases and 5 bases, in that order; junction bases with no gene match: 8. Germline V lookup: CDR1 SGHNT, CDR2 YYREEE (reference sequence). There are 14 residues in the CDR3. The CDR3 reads CASRTTGEEYGYTF. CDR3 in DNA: TGTGCCAGCAGGACGACAGGGGAGGAGTATGGCTACACCTTC. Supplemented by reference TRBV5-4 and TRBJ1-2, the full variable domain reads ETGVTQSPTHLIKTRGQQVTLRCSSQSGHNTVSWYQQALGQGPQFIFQYYREEENGRGNFPPRFSGLQFPNYSSELNVNALELDDSALYLCASRTTGEEYGYTFGSGTRLTVV.

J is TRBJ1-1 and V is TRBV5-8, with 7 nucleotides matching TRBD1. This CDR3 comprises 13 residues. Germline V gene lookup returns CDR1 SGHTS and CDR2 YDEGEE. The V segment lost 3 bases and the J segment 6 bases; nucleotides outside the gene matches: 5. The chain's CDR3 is CASSSRGAAEAFF. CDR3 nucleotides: TGTGCCAGCAGCTCCAGGGGGGCAGCTGAAGCTTTCTTT. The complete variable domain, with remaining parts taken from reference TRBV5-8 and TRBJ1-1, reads EAGVTQSPTHLIKTRGQQATLRCSPISGHTSVYWYQQALGLGLQFLLWYDEGEERNRGNFPPRFSGRQFPNYSSELNVNALELEDSALYLCASSSRGAAEAFFGQGTRLTVV.

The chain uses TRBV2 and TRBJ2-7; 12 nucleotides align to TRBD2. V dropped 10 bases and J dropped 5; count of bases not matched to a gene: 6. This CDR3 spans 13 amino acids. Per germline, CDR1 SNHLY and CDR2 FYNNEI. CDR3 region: CANPGLAGHEQYF. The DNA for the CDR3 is TGTGCCAACCCGGGACTAGCGGGTCACGAGCAGTACTTC.

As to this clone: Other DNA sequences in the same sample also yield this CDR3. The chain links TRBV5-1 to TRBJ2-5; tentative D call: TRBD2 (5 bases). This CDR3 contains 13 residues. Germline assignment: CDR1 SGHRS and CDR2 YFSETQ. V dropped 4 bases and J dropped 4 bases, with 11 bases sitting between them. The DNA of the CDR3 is TGCGCCAGCAGCCCCGGGGTGCGAGAGACCCAGTACTTC. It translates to CASSPGVRETQYF.

CDR3 bases: TGTGCCAGCAGTCGGGACAGGGAATACGAGCAGTACTTC. It translates to CASSRDREYEQYF. The chain couples TRBV5-8 to TRBJ2-7, with 9 bases fitting TRBD1. The CDR3 consists of 13 residues. Trimming removed 5 bases from V and 4 bases from J; junction bases left unmatched: 4. Germline CDR1 SGHTS, CDR2 YDEGEE.

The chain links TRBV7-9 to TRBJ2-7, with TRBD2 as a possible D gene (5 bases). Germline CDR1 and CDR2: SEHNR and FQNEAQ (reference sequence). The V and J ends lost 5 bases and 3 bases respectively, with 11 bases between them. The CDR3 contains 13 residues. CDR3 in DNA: TGTGCCAGCAGCATCCGGGATGGCTACGAGCAGTACTTC. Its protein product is CASSIRDGYEQYF.

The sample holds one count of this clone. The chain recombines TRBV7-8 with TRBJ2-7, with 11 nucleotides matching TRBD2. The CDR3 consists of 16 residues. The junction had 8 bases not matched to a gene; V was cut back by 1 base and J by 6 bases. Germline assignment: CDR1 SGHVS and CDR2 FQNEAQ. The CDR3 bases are TGTGCCAGCAGCTTAGTTAGCGGGAGGGCAAGAAGCGAGCAGTACTTC. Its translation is CASSLVSGRARSEQYF. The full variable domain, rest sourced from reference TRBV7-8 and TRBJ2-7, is GAGVSQSPRYKVAKRGQDVALRCDPISGHVSLFWYQQALGQGPEFLTYFQNEAQLDKSGLPSDRFFAERPEGSVSTLKIQRTQQEDSAVYLCASSLVSGRARSEQYFGPGTRLTVT.

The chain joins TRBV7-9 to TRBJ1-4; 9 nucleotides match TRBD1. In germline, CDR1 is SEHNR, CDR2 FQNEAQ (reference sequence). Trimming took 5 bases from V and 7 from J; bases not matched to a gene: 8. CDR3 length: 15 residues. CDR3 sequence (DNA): TGTGCCAGCAGCCCCCTAGGGACAGGGATTGAAAAACTGTTTTTT. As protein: CASSPLGTGIEKLFF.

This CDR3 is CASRDDLRYEQYF. In DNA, the CDR3 is TGTGCCAGCAGGGACGACCTACGCTACGAGCAGTACTTC. V gene TRBV11-2 combines with J gene TRBJ2-7; no definite D call. Germline values: CDR1 SGHAT, CDR2 FQNNGV. The V gene lost 6 bases and the J gene lost 3 bases, with 12 bases spanning the gap. CDR3 length: 13 amino acids.